The next 24 T cell receptor beta chains were all read from a single sample in a study of T-cell memory formation after mild COVID-19. TCRdb reanalysed the 5' RACE reads using MiXCR and keeps one entry per CDR3 protein. The profile covers 300,000 to 350,000 distinct CDR3 sequences, with 15% to 20% appearing a single time and under 25% taken by the ten largest. Sequencing was carried out using PBMCs or a T cell subset sorted from them (not recorded which). These receptors were taken from a man aged 18 to 30 who had mild COVID-19 (a few samples of this study predate the infection). Cell type and time point are not known.

This chain connects TRBV4-1 to TRBJ2-4, with D tentatively TRBD2 (5 bases). This CDR3 contains 13 residues. Between the trimmed V and J ends, which lost 1 base and 12 bases, there was a span of 13 bases. Germline assignment: CDR1 MGHRA and CDR2 YSYEKL. CDR3 protein: CASSQGRGIGQYF. CDR3 bases: TGCGCCAGCAGCCAAGGGCGAGGGATCGGTCAGTACTTC.

The table lists this clonotype with a count of one. V usage is TRBV9 and J usage is TRBJ2-5, with a weak D call TRBD2 (5 bases). The CDR3 totals 13 residues. Per the germline V gene, CDR1 is SGDLS and CDR2 is YYNGEE. Deletions cut 2 bases from V and 7 bases from J, with 12 bases between. The CDR3 coding sequence is TGTGCCAGCAGCGTCGACCAGCGGAGGACCCAGTACTTC. Protein product: CASSVDQRRTQYF.

The chain combines TRBV12-3 or TRBV12-4 with TRBJ2-2; D is undetermined. This CDR3 has 14 residues. The V gene lost 3 bases and the J gene lost 6 bases, with 11 bases spanning the gap. The CDR3 coding sequence is TGTGCCAGCAGTTTGGCCCTCCCCCCCGGGGAGCTGTTTTTT. It encodes CASSLALPPGELFF.

V gene TRBV7-9 combines with J gene TRBJ2-7; TRBD1 or TRBD2 may be the D gene (5 bases each). The ends were cut back, 5 bases at V and 0 bases at J, with 17 bases in the middle. Germline CDR1 reads SEHNR; CDR2 reads FQNEAQ (reference sequence). CDR3 length equals 16 residues. CDR3: CASSPKGTGSSYEQYF. DNA of the CDR3: TGTGCCAGCAGCCCCAAGGGGACGGGGAGCTCCTACGAGCAGTACTTC.

The chain employs TRBV7-6 and TRBJ2-3, with 8 bases lining up with TRBD2. Germline assignment: CDR1 SGHVS and CDR2 FNYEAQ. V was pared by 2 bases and J by 2 bases, with 9 bases of the junction left unmatched. This CDR3 has 17 amino acids. The CDR3 bases are TGTGCCAGCAGCTTACCCGGGACTAGGGTTCACACAGATACGCAGTATTTT. Protein sequence: CASSLPGTRVHTDTQYF.

The chain has TRBV28 and TRBJ2-1, with D perhaps TRBD2 (5 bases). Germline V gives CDR1 MDHEN, CDR2 SYDVKM. CDR3 size: 15 residues. With 3 bases removed from V and 9 bases from J, the gap between germline ends came to 18 bases. DNA of the CDR3: TGTGCCAGCAGTTTTTCCCCGGCGGCTCGGGGTGAGCAGTTCTTC. As protein: CASSFSPAARGEQFF.

This clonotype was counted between two and nine times. V and J are TRBV19 and TRBJ1-1; D not certain. This CDR3 contains 13 residues. CDR1 is LNHDA and CDR2 is SQIVND in the germline V gene (reference sequence). The V end was cut by 7 bases, the J end by 0 bases, with 9 bases between. CDR3 in DNA: TGTGCCAGTACCCCCGTCCTGAACACTGAAGCTTTCTTT. Translation gives CASTPVLNTEAFF.

This clonotype was seen a handful of times. The chain carries TRBV28 and TRBJ2-7; D might be TRBD1 (6 bases). V was shortened by 4 bases and J by 5 bases, with 21 bases between the two germline ends. Germline V gives CDR1 MDHEN, CDR2 SYDVKM. The CDR3 is 16 amino acids. As DNA, the CDR3 is TGTGCCAGCAGTTCACGGGTCTTTCAGGGGTCTCACGAGCAGTACGTC. Its translation is CASSSRVFQGSHEQYV.

V is TRBV7-9 and J is TRBJ2-1; D may be TRBD1 or TRBD2 (5 bases each). CDR3 size: 12 residues. V shed 2 bases and J shed 15 bases, with 14 bases lying between them. Germline loops: CDR1 SEHNR, CDR2 FQNEAQ (reference sequence). The CDR3 DNA reads TGTGCCAGCAGCTTACCGGGGACCGCGAGGTTCTTC. This sequence encodes CASSLPGTARFF.

This sequence joins TRBV5-1 and TRBJ2-7; D perhaps matches TRBD1 (6 bases). This CDR3 region has 14 residues. Germline V gene sequence: CDR1 SGHRS, CDR2 YFSETQ. Trimming took 7 bases from V and 2 from J, leaving 16 bases between them. In DNA form, the CDR3 reads TGCGCCAGCGTCGGACAGAGTCCGGCCTACGAGCAGTACGTC. It yields the protein CASVGQSPAYEQYV.

This clonotype showed up just a few times. The chain is built from TRBV7-6 and TRBJ1-1, with a possible D match to TRBD1 (5 bases). The CDR3 is 12 amino acids. V was shortened by 5 bases and J by 7 bases, with 11 bases between the two germline ends. CDR1 is SGHVS, CDR2 FNYEAQ, per germline. The CDR3 protein is CASSAGTVEAFF. CDR3 sequence (DNA): TGTGCCAGCAGCGCGGGGACCGTTGAAGCTTTCTTT.

In this sample, this clonotype turned up a few times. CDR3 nucleotide sequence: TGCGCCAGCAGCTTTAGCTTACCCCGCACAGATACGCAGTATTTT. Translation: CASSFSLPRTDTQYF. This chain joins TRBV5-1 and TRBJ2-3; D not resolved. Germline values: CDR1 SGHRS, CDR2 YFSETQ. This CDR3 has 15 amino acids. Trimming left V 2 bases short and J 1 base short, with 11 bases between.

The chain couples TRBV28 to TRBJ2-5; 9 positions agree with TRBD1. J was trimmed by 5 bases and V by 1 base; bases with no gene match: 5. Germline V gene sequence: CDR1 MDHEN, CDR2 SYDVKM. This CDR3 has 15 amino acids. Written as DNA, the CDR3 is TGTGCCAGCAGTTTATACGGACAGGGGAGCGAGACCCAGTACTTC. Translating gives CASSLYGQGSETQYF.

The CDR3 nucleotides read TGTGCCATCACCCGGACAGGGGCGAACACTGAAGCTTTCTTT. Encoded protein: CAITRTGANTEAFF. This sequence joins TRBV10-3 and TRBJ1-1; 9 nucleotides align to TRBD1. After removal of 7 bases from V and 1 base from J, the junction contained 4 bases not matched to a gene. Germline loops: CDR1 ENHRY, CDR2 SYGVKD. CDR3 length: 14 residues.

This clonotype appeared once. The V gene is TRBV29-1, the J gene TRBJ2-5; 7 bases map to TRBD1. Germline CDR1 SQVTM, CDR2 ANQGSEA. There are 12 residues in the CDR3. Trimming removed 7 bases from V and 3 bases from J; junction bases left unmatched: 5. Here the CDR3 reads CSAGTAKETQYF. The CDR3 region has the DNA TGCAGCGCCGGGACAGCAAAAGAGACCCAGTACTTC.

This chain joins TRBV5-1 and TRBJ2-7; no clear D gene. Germline CDR1 and CDR2: SGHRS and YFSETQ. This CDR3 is built from 12 residues. V was pared by 1 base and J by 4 bases, with 6 bases between. The CDR3 DNA sequence: TGCGCCAGCAGCTTGAAAGATTACGAGCAGTACTTC. Its translation: CASSLKDYEQYF.

The chain uses TRBV2 and TRBJ1-2; D not certain. V lost 6 bases, J lost 4 bases, and 9 bases lay in between. Germline assignment: CDR1 SNHLY and CDR2 FYNNEI. The CDR3 has 12 amino acids. CDR3 in amino acids: CASRGFGYGYTF. CDR3 DNA: TGTGCCAGCAGGGGGTTCGGCTATGGCTACACCTTC.

CDR3 region: CASTITGGIADTQYF. The CDR3 coding sequence is TGTGCCAGCACCATCACAGGGGGAATCGCAGATACGCAGTATTTT. J is TRBJ2-3 and V is TRBV12-3 or TRBV12-4; 8 positions agree with TRBD1. The CDR3 totals 15 residues. The V gene end was trimmed by 7 bases and the J gene end by 4 bases; junction bases not matched to a gene: 10.

The J gene is TRBJ1-5, the V gene TRBV5-1; tentative D call: TRBD1 (6 bases). The germline V gene has CDR1 SGHRS and CDR2 YFSETQ. This CDR3 has 13 residues. Between the trimmed V and J ends, which lost 4 bases and 15 bases, there was a span of 20 bases. The CDR3 is CASSPGQGLGWHF. The CDR3 bases are TGCGCCAGCAGCCCCGGGCAGGGGTTGGGTTGGCATTTT.

This CDR3 is CASSGSGADTQYF. Written as DNA, the CDR3 is TGTGCCAGCAGCGGCTCTGGGGCAGATACGCAGTATTTT. This chain links TRBV7-3 with TRBJ2-3; no firm D call. This CDR3 region has 13 residues. The V end was cut by 5 bases, the J end by 4 bases, with 10 bases between. The germline V gene has CDR1 SGHTA and CDR2 FQGTGA. Full variable domain (outside the CDR3, taken from reference TRBV7-3 and TRBJ2-3): GAGVSQTPSNKVTEKGKYVELRCDPISGHTALYWYRQSLGQGPEFLIYFQGTGAADDSGLPNDRFFAVRPEGSVSTLKIQRTERGDSAVYLCASSGSGADTQYFGPGTRLTVL.

A few counts support this clonotype. The chain carries TRBV1 and TRBJ2-5; the table's TRBD2 call for D was not verified on the DNA. TRBV1 is labeled a pseudogene. The CDR3 has 16 residues. CDR3 region: CTSSQVSGPLQETQYF. The CDR3 coding sequence is TGCACCAGCAGCCAAGTTAGCGGGCCCCTCCAAGAGACCCAGTACTTC.

The chain employs TRBV5-1 and TRBJ2-5; weak D call: TRBD1 (8 bases). The CDR3 totals 16 residues. The V end lost 6 bases, the J end lost 1 base, and 19 bases lay between the germline ends. Germline CDR1 SGHRS, CDR2 YFSETQ. The CDR3 is CASTKGQGGVQETQYF. In DNA, the CDR3 is TGCGCCAGCACAAAAGGACAGGGAGGGGTCCAAGAGACCCAGTACTTC.

The rearrangement links TRBV3-1 to TRBJ2-3, with TRBD2 matching over 11 bases. The V and J ends lost 9 bases and 1 base, in that order; junction bases with no gene match: 3. Per germline, CDR1 LGHDT and CDR2 YNNKEL (reference sequence). This CDR3 is built from 14 residues. CDR3 sequence: CASEGLAGTDTQYF. The CDR3 coding sequence is TGTGCCAGTGAGGGACTAGCGGGCACAGATACGCAGTATTTT.

The rearrangement joins TRBV11-2 to TRBJ2-1; no definite D call. Germline V CDR1 and CDR2: SGHAT, FQNNGV. There are 16 residues in the CDR3. Between the trimmed V and J ends, which lost 0 bases and 1 base, there was a span of 10 bases. DNA of the CDR3: TGTGCCAGCAGCTTAGATCTTGGCCAGTCCTACAATGAGCAGTTCTTC. It encodes CASSLDLGQSYNEQFF. The variable domain in full, completed from reference TRBV11-2 and TRBJ2-1, reads EAGVAQSPRYKIIEKRQSVAFWCNPISGHATLYWYQQILGQGPKLLIQFQNNGVVDDSQLPKDRFSAERLKGVDSTLKIQPAKLEDSAVYLCASSLDLGQSYNEQFFGPGTRLTVL.